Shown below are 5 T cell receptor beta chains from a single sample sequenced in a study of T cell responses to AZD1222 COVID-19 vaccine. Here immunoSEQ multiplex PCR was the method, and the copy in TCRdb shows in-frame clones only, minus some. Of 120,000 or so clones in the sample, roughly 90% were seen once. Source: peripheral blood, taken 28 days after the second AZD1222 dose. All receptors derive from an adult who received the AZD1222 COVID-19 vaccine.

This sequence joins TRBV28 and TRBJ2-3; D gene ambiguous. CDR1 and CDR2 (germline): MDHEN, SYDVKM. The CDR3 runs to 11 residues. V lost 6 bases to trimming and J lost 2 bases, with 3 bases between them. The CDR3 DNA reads TGTGCCAGCAGCCACACAGATACGCAGTATTTT. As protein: CASSHTDTQYF.

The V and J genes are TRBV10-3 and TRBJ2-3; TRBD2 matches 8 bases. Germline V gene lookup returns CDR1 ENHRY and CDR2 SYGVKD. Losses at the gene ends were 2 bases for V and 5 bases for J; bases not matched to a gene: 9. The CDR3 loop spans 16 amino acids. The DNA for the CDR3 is TGTGCCATCAGTGAGGCGACGGGGGGGCCGATAGATACGCAGTATTTT. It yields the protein CAISEATGGPIDTQYF.

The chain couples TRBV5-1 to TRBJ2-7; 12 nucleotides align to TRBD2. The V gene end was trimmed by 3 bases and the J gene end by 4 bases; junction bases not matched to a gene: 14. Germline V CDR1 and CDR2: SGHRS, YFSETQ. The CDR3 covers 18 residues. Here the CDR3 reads CASSSVGATSGGIYEQYF. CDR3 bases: TGCGCCAGCAGCTCCGTCGGGGCGACTAGCGGGGGAATATACGAGCAGTACTTC.

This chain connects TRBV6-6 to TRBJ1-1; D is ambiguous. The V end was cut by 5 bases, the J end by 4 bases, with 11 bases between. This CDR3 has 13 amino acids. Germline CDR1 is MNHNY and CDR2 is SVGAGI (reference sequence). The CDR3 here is CASSGNLGTEAFF. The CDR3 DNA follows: TGTGCCAGCAGTGGTAATTTGGGCACTGAAGCTTTCTTT.

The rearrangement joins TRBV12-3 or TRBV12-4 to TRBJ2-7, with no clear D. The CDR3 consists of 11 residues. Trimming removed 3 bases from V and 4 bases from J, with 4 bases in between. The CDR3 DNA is TGTGCCAGCAGTTTGGGTTACGAGCAGTACTTC. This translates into CASSLGYEQYF.